Each of the 23 T cell receptor beta chains below was sequenced from the same sample in a study of post-analysis software for immune sequencing data. For these receptors, no antigen is known. cDNA libraries of TCR beta carried unique molecular identifiers. TCRdb called the PCR reads again in MiXCR, with one record for every CDR3 protein. The table includes a few hundred thousand distinct CDR3 sequences, around 40% detected once. Findings and caveats of the study: Patients showed TRBV5-6, TRBV5-1 and TRBV20-1 among a few TRBV segments more frequent than in controls.

Sequencing was done on a sample of blood. The receptors stem from a girl aged 5 to 17 with multiple sclerosis.

This clonotype was observed a few times. V is TRBV7-9 and J is TRBJ2-7; TRBD1 aligns across 7 bases. The CDR3 sequence is 15 residues long. J gave up 3 bases and V 5 bases, and 10 bases lay outside the gene matches. Per germline, CDR1 SEHNR and CDR2 FQNEAQ (reference sequence). The CDR3 coding sequence is TGTGCCAGCAGCGTAGGTACTCGGGACAGCTACGAGCAGTACTTC. Protein sequence: CASSVGTRDSYEQYF.

The chain joins TRBV7-3 to TRBJ1-5; maybe TRBD1 (5 bases). V was shortened by 2 bases and J by 2 bases, with 16 bases between the two germline ends. The CDR3 runs 17 residues. The germline V gene has CDR1 SGHTA and CDR2 FQGTGA. The CDR3 reads CASSLQDEGLGNQPQHF. The CDR3 DNA follows: TGTGCCAGCAGCTTACAAGATGAGGGGCTTGGCAATCAGCCCCAGCATTTT.

J is TRBJ2-1 and V is TRBV28, with TRBD2 as a possible D gene (5 bases). V was trimmed by 7 bases and J by 3 bases, leaving 13 bases between them. The CDR3 extends over 14 amino acids. CDR1 is MDHEN and CDR2 is SYDVKM in the germline V gene. CDR3 sequence reads: CASNSPGIYNEQFF. CDR3 nucleotides: TGTGCCAGCAATAGCCCGGGGATCTACAATGAGCAGTTCTTC.

The rearrangement links TRBV4-1 to TRBJ2-3; 7 positions agree with TRBD1. Germline CDR1 and CDR2: MGHRA and YSYEKL. V was pared by 8 bases and J by 2 bases, with 4 bases of the junction left unmatched. The CDR3 runs 13 residues. The DNA of the CDR3 is TGCGCCAGCGGGACAGCTTTCACAGATACGCAGTATTTT. Its protein product is CASGTAFTDTQYF.

In this sample, this clonotype turned up a few times. The V call is TRBV5-6, the J call TRBJ2-1; TRBD1 might be the D (6 bases). Germline assignment: CDR1 SGHDT and CDR2 YYEEEE. Trimming removed 4 bases from V and 9 bases from J, with 11 bases in between. The CDR3 extends over 12 amino acids. In DNA form, the CDR3 reads TGTGCCAGCAGCCCCCCAGGGGCTGAGCAGTTCTTC. Translating gives CASSPPGAEQFF.

The V and J genes are TRBV5-1 and TRBJ2-7, with unresolved D. The CDR3 length is 12 residues. The germline V and J ends were trimmed by 2 bases and 5 bases, with 8 bases remaining between them. Germline CDR1 reads SGHRS; CDR2 reads YFSETQ. The CDR3 loop reads CASSLKGHEQYF. The CDR3 region has the DNA TGCGCCAGCAGCTTAAAGGGTCACGAGCAGTACTTC.

The chain links TRBV29-1 to TRBJ2-3; D unresolved. V lost 4 bases, J lost 4 bases, and 12 bases lay in between. Germline-derived CDR1 and CDR2 are SQVTM and ANQGSEA. The CDR3 is 13 amino acids. CDR3 sequence reads: CSVGPRMADTQYF. The CDR3 nucleotides are TGCAGCGTTGGGCCCCGGATGGCAGATACGCAGTATTTT.

The V gene is TRBV6-2 or TRBV6-3, the J gene TRBJ2-1; D is unresolved. The V gene's germline CDR1 is MNHEY and CDR2 SVGEGT. CDR3 size: 12 residues. Trimming shortened V by 0 bases and J by 8 bases, and 5 bases separated the two germline ends. The CDR3 is CASSYSADEQFF. The CDR3 DNA reads as TGTGCCAGCAGTTACTCGGCGGATGAGCAGTTCTTC.

The V and J genes are TRBV29-1 and TRBJ1-2, with D possibly TRBD1 on 6 matching bases. V was cut by 1 base and J by 2 bases, with 17 bases left in between. Germline V gives CDR1 SQVTM, CDR2 ANQGSEA. This CDR3 has 16 amino acids. The CDR3: CSVEGVWDNKNYGYTF. The CDR3 DNA reads TGCAGCGTTGAAGGGGTTTGGGACAACAAAAACTATGGCTACACCTTC.

The V call is TRBV28, the J call TRBJ1-5; 7 nucleotides align to TRBD1. The CDR3 covers 13 residues. V lost 8 bases, J lost 3 bases, and 4 bases stayed unmatched. Germline V gene lookup returns CDR1 MDHEN and CDR2 SYDVKM. For the CDR3, the DNA is TGTGCCAGCGGAGGGGGCCCCAATCAGCCCCAGCATTTT. Encoded protein: CASGGGPNQPQHF.

The DNA for the CDR3 is TGTGCCAGCAGTCTAGAGGGGGCCATGACCCGGGACAGGGGTGCGGGCAATCAGCCCCAGCATTTT. Protein product: CASSLEGAMTRDRGAGNQPQHF. The V call is TRBV25-1, the J call TRBJ1-5, with TRBD1 identical over 10 bases. This CDR3 spans 22 amino acids. From germline, CDR1 is MGHDK and CDR2 SYGVNS. V was clipped by 5 bases and J by 2 bases; unmatched bases: 24.

The V gene is TRBV5-1, the J gene TRBJ1-5; D gene ambiguous. V lost 0 bases and J 0 bases, leaving 7 bases between the germline ends. The CDR3 extends over 15 amino acids. Germline CDR1 is SGHRS and CDR2 is YFSETQ. CDR3 sequence reads: CASSLGLDSNQPQHF. The CDR3 bases are TGCGCCAGCAGCTTGGGACTTGATAGCAATCAGCCCCAGCATTTT.

This clonotype was detected only a few times. The chain links TRBV12-3 or TRBV12-4 to TRBJ2-1; D might be TRBD2 (6 bases). V lost 6 bases and J 8 bases, leaving 14 bases between the germline ends. CDR3 length: 13 amino acids. The CDR3 nucleotides are TGTGCCAGCAGCCCCTCAGCGGGCGATGAGCAGTTCTTC. It codes for CASSPSAGDEQFF.

This clonotype has just a few counts. The rearrangement links TRBV6-5 to TRBJ2-7, with D unclear. V was cut by 2 bases and J by 3 bases, with 20 bases left in between. Germline CDR1 reads MNHEY; CDR2 reads SVGAGI. This CDR3 spans 17 amino acids. The CDR3 region has the DNA TGTGCCAGCAGTTACCTGGTGTCGGGCCAAAAATACTACGAGCAGTACTTC. It codes for CASSYLVSGQKYYEQYF.

The rearrangement joins TRBV12-3 or TRBV12-4 to TRBJ2-1, with 8 bases lining up with TRBD2. The V gene end was trimmed by 6 bases and the J gene end by 0 bases; junction bases not matched to a gene: 7. The CDR3 consists of 16 residues. The CDR3 sequence: CASSPGGINSYNEQFF. For the CDR3, the DNA is TGTGCCAGCAGCCCGGGGGGGATCAACTCCTACAATGAGCAGTTCTTC.

With regard to this clonotype: The junction does not match germline at one end; this may be a read error. CDR3 sequence reads: CASSLDLEGERFF. The CDR3 DNA reads TGTGCCAGCAGCTTAGACTTAGAGGGTGAGCGGTTCTTC. The rearrangement links TRBV7-6 to TRBJ2-1, with D maybe TRBD2 (5 bases). The CDR3 loop spans 13 amino acids. Germline values: CDR1 SGHVS, CDR2 FNYEAQ.

The V and J genes are TRBV29-1 and TRBJ1-2; D remains ambiguous. This CDR3 has 12 residues. Between the trimmed V and J ends, which lost 7 bases and 0 bases, there was a span of 9 bases. The germline CDR1 and CDR2 sequences are SQVTM and ANQGSEA. Here the CDR3 reads CSDQQTNYGYTF. In nucleotides, the CDR3 is TGCAGCGATCAACAGACTAACTATGGCTACACCTTC. Together with reference TRBV29-1 and TRBJ1-2, the CDR3 gives the full variable domain: SAVISQKPSRDICQRGTSLTIQCQVDSQVTMMFWYRQQPGQSLTLIATANQGSEATYESGFVIDKFPISRPNLTFSTLTVSNMSPEDSSIYLCSDQQTNYGYTFGSGTRLTVV.

V and J are TRBV4-1 and TRBJ2-1, with TRBD1 identical over 8 bases. Unmatched junction bases numbered 9, after V lost 1 base and J lost 4 bases. Per germline, CDR1 MGHRA and CDR2 YSYEKL. CDR3 length: 17 amino acids. In DNA form, the CDR3 reads TGCGCCAGCAGCCAAGTTCTAGAGACAGGGGCATACAATGAGCAGTTCTTC. Protein: CASSQVLETGAYNEQFF.

The rearrangement joins TRBV24-1 to TRBJ2-1; D perhaps matches TRBD1 (5 bases). This CDR3 spans 14 amino acids. CDR1 and CDR2 from the germline V gene are KGHDR and SFDVKD. V lost 5 bases to trimming and J lost 0 bases, with 7 bases between them. The CDR3 DNA reads TGTGCCACCAGTGGACAGAGCTCCTACAATGAGCAGTTCTTC. Residues: CATSGQSSYNEQFF.

This rearrangement joins TRBV4-1 to TRBJ2-7; maybe TRBD2 (6 bases). The germline V gene has CDR1 MGHRA and CDR2 YSYEKL. Deletions cut 0 bases from V and 0 bases from J, with 15 bases between. The CDR3 runs to 17 residues. The CDR3 DNA is TGCGCCAGCAGCCAAGATAGCCCCCCTAGCGCCTCCTACGAGCAGTACTTC. Amino acid sequence: CASSQDSPPSASYEQYF.

This clonotype appeared a few times. V is TRBV24-1 and J is TRBJ2-5, with TRBD1 matching 7 bases. There are 15 residues in the CDR3. J lost 2 bases, V lost 1 base, and 3 bases had no gene match. Germline CDR1 reads KGHDR; CDR2 reads SFDVKD. The CDR3 sequence: CATSDFRDRQETQYF. The CDR3 DNA follows: TGTGCCACCAGTGATTTTAGGGACAGACAAGAGACCCAGTACTTC.

In its sample, this clonotype was seen a few times. This chain connects TRBV20-1 to TRBJ2-5, with TRBD2 matching over 10 bases. The CDR3 extends over 14 amino acids. With V trimmed by 6 bases and J by 11 bases, 15 bases remained unmatched. Germline V CDR1 and CDR2: DFQATT, SNEGSKA (reference sequence). CDR3 DNA: TGCAGTGCGGCTAGCGGGAGTTGGGACAATGAGCAGTACTTC. Encoded protein: CSAASGSWDNEQYF.

The genes are TRBV6-2 or TRBV6-3 and TRBJ1-1; D not resolved. The V gene lost 2 bases and the J gene lost 6 bases, with 4 bases spanning the gap. From germline, CDR1 is MNHEY and CDR2 SVGEGT. This CDR3 has 11 residues. CDR3 amino acids: CASSYRAEAFF. For the CDR3, the DNA is TGTGCCAGCAGTTACCGAGCTGAAGCTTTCTTT.